What follows are 22 T cell receptor beta chains derived from one specimen sequenced in a study of control samples from healthy donors and cancer patients (dated by TCRdb to the early 2020s). Libraries were made using the immunoSEQ multiplex PCR assay. TCRdb's version of the immuneACCESS table is confined to in-frame rearrangements and falls short of the full clone set. An unresolved V gene accounts for under half of the shortfall where checked; the remainder is of unknown origin. In all, the sample holds around 140,000 clones, and roughly 90% of those were seen once. In total, the top ten clones hold about 2.5% of the sample. The sequenced material came from blood. All receptors derive from a middle-aged man in good health.

This chain joins TRBV4-2 and TRBJ1-6; TRBD1 matches 7 bases. J gave up 7 bases and V 0 bases, and 12 bases lay outside the gene matches. This CDR3 contains 18 residues. Germline CDR1 and CDR2: LGHNA and YNFKEQ. The CDR3 nucleotides read TGTGCCAGCAGCCAAGATCCCCAGACAGGGACGGGGAATTCACCCCTCCACTTT. Translating it yields CASSQDPQTGTGNSPLHF.

This clone was counted only a few times. The rearrangement links TRBV5-4 to TRBJ2-7, with a tentative D call TRBD2 (6 bases). Trimming stripped 3 bases from V and 5 bases from J, with 12 bases between. Germline lookup yields CDR1 SGHNT and CDR2 YYREEE (reference sequence). The CDR3 sequence is 13 residues long. CDR3: CASSYKGTHEQYF. In DNA, the CDR3 is TGTGCCAGCAGCTATAAAGGGACTCACGAGCAGTACTTC. Filled out from reference TRBV5-4 and TRBJ2-7, the complete variable domain reads ETGVTQSPTHLIKTRGQQVTLRCSSQSGHNTVSWYQQALGQGPQFIFQYYREEENGRGNFPPRFSGLQFPNYSSELNVNALELDDSALYLCASSYKGTHEQYFGPGTRLTVT.

This clone was observed a single time. The chain has TRBV28 and TRBJ1-4; 7 nucleotides line up with TRBD1. The CDR3 runs to 14 residues. With V trimmed by 6 bases and J by 5 bases, 6 bases remained unmatched. Germline V gene sequence: CDR1 MDHEN, CDR2 SYDVKM. CDR3 bases: TGTGCCAGCAGCCTGACGACAGGGAATGAAAAACTGTTTTTT. Its protein is CASSLTTGNEKLFF.

This clone was observed a single time. The chain employs TRBV24-1 and TRBJ1-5; no reliable D call. Between the trimmed V and J ends, which lost 3 bases and 7 bases, there was a span of 6 bases. Germline V gene data show CDR1 as KGHDR and CDR2 as SFDVKD. The CDR3 sequence is 12 residues long. CDR3 in amino acids: CATSDTTQPQHF. The CDR3 DNA reads as TGTGCCACCAGTGATACCACGCAGCCCCAGCATTTT.

The chain recombines TRBV11-2 with TRBJ2-7; D may be TRBD1 or TRBD2 (5 bases each). CDR3 length: 13 amino acids. Looked up from germline, CDR1 is SGHAT and CDR2 is FQNNGV. V shed 1 base and J shed 2 bases, with 6 bases lying between them. The DNA for the CDR3 is TGTGCCAGCAGCTTAGGGGGGACCTACGAGCAGTACTTC. This encodes CASSLGGTYEQYF.

This clone was detected a few times. The V and J genes are TRBV18 and TRBJ2-1, with 9 bases identical to TRBD2. Germline trimming cut 1 base from V and 0 bases from J; bases unmatched to any gene: 1. CDR1 and CDR2 (germline): KGHSH, LQKENI. The CDR3 covers 16 residues. This CDR3 is CASSPQRGASYNEQFF. The CDR3 bases are TGTGCCAGCTCACCACAGCGGGGGGCCTCCTACAATGAGCAGTTCTTC.

The chain employs TRBV5-1 and TRBJ1-2, with a weak D call TRBD1 (5 bases). The CDR3 extends over 14 amino acids. Germline values: CDR1 SGHRS, CDR2 YFSETQ. V was pared by 3 bases and J by 7 bases, with 16 bases between. CDR3 amino acids: CASSSNGGSGGYTF. The CDR3 DNA follows: TGCGCCAGCAGCTCTAACGGGGGGAGCGGTGGCTACACCTTC.

CDR3: CASSQVKGPTYEQYF. In DNA, the CDR3 is TGCGCCAGCAGCCAAGTGAAGGGTCCAACCTACGAGCAGTACTTC. V gene TRBV4-1 combines with J gene TRBJ2-7, with D uncertain. Germline assignment: CDR1 MGHRA and CDR2 YSYEKL. Trimming removed 1 base at V and 2 bases at J, with 12 bases between. The CDR3 extends over 15 amino acids.

The chain employs TRBV30 and TRBJ2-5; 8 bases line up with TRBD1. The junction had 13 bases not matched to a gene; V was cut back by 0 bases and J by 7 bases. Per germline, CDR1 GTSNPN and CDR2 SVGIG (reference sequence). CDR3 length: 16 residues. The CDR3 DNA is TGTGCCTGGAGTGTACGAGGGGGCAGGGGGACAGGGACCCAGTACTTC. Amino acid sequence: CAWSVRGGRGTGTQYF.

CDR3 in amino acids: CASSFYAGEQFF. CDR3 DNA sequence: TGTGCCAGCAGCTTTTATGCTGGTGAGCAGTTCTTC. The V gene is TRBV7-2, the J gene TRBJ2-1; the D is unclear. V lost 3 bases, J lost 9 bases, and 9 bases lay in between. The CDR3 has 12 residues. Germline V gives CDR1 SGHTA, CDR2 FQGNSA. Together with reference TRBV7-2 and TRBJ2-1, the CDR3 gives the full variable domain: GAGVSQSPSNKVTEKGKDVELRCDPISGHTALYWYRQSLGQGLEFLIYFQGNSAPDKSGLPSDRFSAERTGGSVSTLTIQRTQQEDSAVYLCASSFYAGEQFFGPGTRLTVL.

The rearrangement joins TRBV28 to TRBJ1-4, with TRBD1 as a possible D gene (6 bases). V lost 4 bases, J lost 0 bases, and 9 bases lay in between. The CDR3 has 15 residues. Germline V gene data show CDR1 as MDHEN and CDR2 as SYDVKM. CDR3 bases: TGTGCCAGCAGTTCCTCAGGGGCAACTAATGAAAAACTGTTTTTT. Translated: CASSSSGATNEKLFF.

This chain connects TRBV27 to TRBJ2-7, with D tentatively TRBD1 (6 bases). The V end was cut by 8 bases, the J end by 6 bases, with 23 bases between. Germline CDR1 reads MNHEY; CDR2 reads SMNVEV (reference sequence). This CDR3 is built from 15 residues. CDR3 DNA: TGTGCCAGCCGGATATCTGGGCAGGGGTCCCGCGAGCAGTACTTC. This translates into CASRISGQGSREQYF.

CDR3 nucleotides: TGTGCCAGCAGCTTGACAGGCAGCAGGGGAGAGACCCAGTACTTC. It encodes CASSLTGSRGETQYF. This chain joins TRBV5-8 and TRBJ2-5; maybe TRBD1 (6 bases). The V gene's germline CDR1 is SGHTS and CDR2 YDEGEE. The CDR3 extends over 15 amino acids. V gave up 1 base and J gave up 4 bases, with 14 bases separating them. Variable domain in full (rest from reference TRBV5-8 and TRBJ2-5): EAGVTQSPTHLIKTRGQQATLRCSPISGHTSVYWYQQALGLGLQFLLWYDEGEERNRGNFPPRFSGRQFPNYSSELNVNALELEDSALYLCASSLTGSRGETQYFGPGTRLLVL.

CDR3 loop: CASSFTGTDTQYF. In DNA form, the CDR3 reads TGTGCCAGCAGTTTCACAGGGACAGATACGCAGTATTTT. This chain connects TRBV6-5 to TRBJ2-3, with a weak D call TRBD1 (6 bases). Germline V gives CDR1 MNHEY, CDR2 SVGAGI. CDR3 length: 13 residues. Trimming pared 4 bases from V and 3 bases from J, leaving 8 bases between.

The V and J genes are TRBV5-1 and TRBJ2-3, with a weak D call TRBD2 (6 bases). This CDR3 is built from 13 residues. Germline lookup yields CDR1 SGHRS and CDR2 YFSETQ. Trimming pared 0 bases from V and 11 bases from J, leaving 13 bases between. The CDR3 nucleotides are TGCGCCAGCAGCTTGGGGTCTAGCGATTTGCAGTATTTT. Translation: CASSLGSSDLQYF.

The genes are TRBV27 and TRBJ2-5; no definite D call. Germline CDR1 is MNHEY and CDR2 is SMNVEV (reference sequence). The CDR3 spans 12 residues. The V end was cut by 2 bases, the J end by 5 bases, with 6 bases between. The DNA of the CDR3 is TGTGCCAGCAGTTTAGAGGAGGAGACCCAGTACTTC. This sequence encodes CASSLEEETQYF.

The rearrangement links TRBV10-1 to TRBJ1-1; D is possibly TRBD1 (5 bases). CDR3 length equals 11 residues. V shed 3 bases and J shed 10 bases, with 9 bases lying between them. CDR1 and CDR2 (germline): WNHNN, SYGVQD (reference sequence). CDR3 sequence: CASSEAGRAFF. The CDR3, as DNA: TGCGCCAGCAGTGAAGCGGGACGAGCTTTCTTT.

V and J are TRBV27 and TRBJ2-1; 8 bases are a match to TRBD2. Germline V gene data show CDR1 as MNHEY and CDR2 as SMNVEV (reference sequence). Trimming removed 5 bases from V and 0 bases from J; junction bases left unmatched: 9. The CDR3 totals 17 residues. CDR3 nucleotides: TGTGCCAGCAGTACCTCTCGCGGGGGGAGCTCCTACAATGAGCAGTTCTTC. It yields the protein CASSTSRGGSSYNEQFF.

The chain couples TRBV28 to TRBJ1-2; D might be TRBD1 (6 bases). V lost 3 bases to trimming and J lost 4 bases, with 9 bases between them. This CDR3 contains 13 residues. In germline, CDR1 is MDHEN, CDR2 SYDVKM. CDR3 sequence reads: CASSFARGYGYTF. The CDR3, as DNA: TGTGCCAGCAGTTTTGCCAGGGGCTATGGCTACACCTTC.

CDR3 nucleotide sequence: TGTGCCAGCAGCCAAGGGTCAGGGACAGACAATTCACCCCTCCACTTT. It is translated as CASSQGSGTDNSPLHF. V and J are TRBV4-2 and TRBJ1-6; 7 nucleotides line up with TRBD1. With V trimmed by 1 base and J by 7 bases, 7 bases remained unmatched. This CDR3 contains 16 residues. Germline CDR1 reads LGHNA; CDR2 reads YNFKEQ.

This clone was picked up one time. The J gene is TRBJ2-5, the V gene TRBV18; D is possibly TRBD2 (7 bases). The CDR3 runs to 15 residues. Germline CDR1 reads KGHSH; CDR2 reads LQKENI. The V gene lost 0 bases and the J gene lost 3 bases, with 11 bases spanning the gap. CDR3 in amino acids: CASSPPRGAEETQYF. As DNA, the CDR3 is TGTGCCAGCTCACCACCTCGGGGGGCCGAAGAGACCCAGTACTTC.

This clone was seen only once. The chain joins TRBV6-5 to TRBJ1-5, with D unresolved. CDR3 length: 15 amino acids. V lost 6 bases and J 2 bases, leaving 14 bases between the germline ends. CDR1 and CDR2 from the germline V gene are MNHEY and SVGAGI. The CDR3 region has the DNA TGTGCCAGCAGCCATATAGGGTGGGGCAATCAGCCCCAGCATTTT. Protein product: CASSHIGWGNQPQHF.